This TCR beta chain was obtained from a study of cytomegalovirus exposure and HLA in healthy donors. Study observations and caveats: Generally TCR sequences proved uncommon, though certain public TCRs appeared in numerous donors. The listing of 150 to 200 TCR beta chains classed them as cytomegalovirus-associated.

Comments on this clone: The antigen is unknown.

Trimming took 0 bases from V and 6 from J, leaving 26 bases between them. Germline CDR1 is SGHAT and CDR2 is FQNNGV. The CDR3 is 19 residues long. TCRdb's table, derived via immunoSEQ multiplex PCR, lists solely in-frame clones and lacks some. The table has 100,000 or so clones, about 95% seen once. The chain combines TRBV11-2 with TRBJ1-1; D may be TRBD1 (5 bases). The sequence came from a woman younger than 35 in good health and CMV-seronegative. The material sequenced was PBMCs. CDR3 amino acids: CASSLEGASQVEAYAEAFF. The CDR3 DNA reads TGTGCCAGCAGCTTAGAAGGGGCCTCTCAAGTGGAAGCCTACGCTGAAGCTTTCTTT.